The rows below give T cell receptor beta chains drawn from one sample of a study of regulatory dendritic cells for organ transplantation. The protocol was immunoSEQ multiplex PCR, while the TCRdb copy is restricted to in-frame clones and leaves out a portion. The table lists under 40,000 clones, 75% to 95% of them singletons. Sequenced sample: naive CD8+ T cells from blood. The source is a human donor in good health. Both conserved end residues are part of each CDR3. The D gene is left open where the match is weak. Clone size is shown for a subset of rows, as once, few, many or a class of expanded clone.

d_gene | j_gene | v_gene | abundance | CDR3nt | CDR3aa
- | TRBJ1-2 | TRBV9 | - | TGTGCCAGCAGCGTAGATGGGGGGGTCGATGGCTACACCTTC | CASSVDGGVDGYTF
- | TRBJ1-1 | TRBV27 | few | TGTGCCAGCAGTACAACGAACACTGAAGCTTTCTTT | CASSTTNTEAFF
- | TRBJ2-7 | TRBV4-1 | - | TGCGCCAGCAGCCAAGACCCGGGAACCTACGAGCAGTACTTC | CASSQDPGTYEQYF
TRBD2 | TRBJ2-3 | TRBV5-4 | - | TGTGCCAGCAGCTTGTGGCGGGAGCTGTACACAGATACGCAGTATTTT | CASSLWRELYTDTQYF
- | TRBJ2-3 | TRBV9 | once | TGTGCCAGCAGCGTTTACGGGACTCGGGCGAAAGCAGATACGCAGTATTTT | CASSVYGTRAKADTQYF
- | TRBJ1-1 | TRBV19 | once | TGTGCCAGTAGAGGGAACACTGAAGCTTTCTTT | CASRGNTEAFF
TRBD1 | TRBJ1-1 | TRBV29-1 | few | TGCAGCGTTGTGGACAGGGGGATGAACACTGAAGCTTTCTTT | CSVVDRGMNTEAFF
- | TRBJ1-5 | TRBV27 | - | TGTGCCAGCAGTTCTCAGGGGCCCTATCAGCCCCAGCATTTT | CASSSQGPYQPQHF
- | TRBJ2-7 | TRBV5-6 | - | TGTGCCAGCAGCCCCGGGCTCATGGACCCGCAGTACTTC | CASSPGLMDPQYF
- | TRBJ2-2 | TRBV25-1 | - | TGTGCCAGCAGTGAAAGTGGGCTTCTAACCGGGGAGCTGTTTTTT | CASSESGLLTGELFF
TRBD1 | TRBJ1-2 | TRBV19 | - | TGTGCCAGTAGTATAGGGGCAGGGGGCGATGGCTACACCTTC | CASSIGAGGDGYTF
TRBD1 | TRBJ1-2 | TRBV14 | - | TGTGCCAGCAGCCAAGATTCGGGACAGGACTATGGCTACACCTTC | CASSQDSGQDYGYTF
- | TRBJ2-3 | TRBV19 | - | TGTGCCAGTAGCCTAGACCTAGAGGCAGATACGCAGTATTTT | CASSLDLEADTQYF
TRBD1 | TRBJ2-3 | TRBV4-2 | - | TGTGCCAGCAGCCGCGGGACAGGGCTCACAGATACGCAGTATTTT | CASSRGTGLTDTQYF
- | TRBJ1-1 | TRBV5-1 | few | TGCGCCAGCAATACCGGGGGCACTGAAGCTTTCTTT | CASNTGGTEAFF
- | TRBJ2-1 | TRBV28 | - | TGTGCCAGCAGTTCCATTAGCTCCTACAATGAGCAGTTCTTC | CASSSISSYNEQFF
- | TRBJ2-1 | TRBV2 | - | TGTGCCAGCAGTGAAGCTTCACATGAGCAGTTCTTC | CASSEASHEQFF
TRBD2 | TRBJ2-7 | TRBV11-2 | - | TGTGCCAGCAGCTTTAGCGGGAGTAGCTCCTACGAGCAGTACTTC | CASSFSGSSSYEQYF
- | TRBJ1-1 | TRBV11-2 | - | TGTGCCAGCAGCGGTGGTAGGCCGAACACTGAAGCTTTCTTT | CASSGGRPNTEAFF
TRBD1 | TRBJ2-7 | TRBV28 | - | TGTGCCAGCAGTTTTTCCGGGACAGGGCCCCACGAGCAGTACTTC | CASSFSGTGPHEQYF
- | TRBJ2-7 | TRBV27 | once | TGTGCCAGCAGTCCGTTCCTGAGCTCCTACGAGCAGTACTTC | CASSPFLSSYEQYF
- | TRBJ2-5 | TRBV7-3 | - | TGTGCCAGCAGCTTATTATCGGGGAAAGATCGGGAGACCCAGTACTTC | CASSLLSGKDRETQYF
TRBD1 | TRBJ1-1 | TRBV7-9 | - | TGTGCCAGCAGCTCCTCGACAGGGGGCTTCGGGGATACTGAAGCTTTCTTT | CASSSSTGGFGDTEAFF
- | TRBJ2-7 | TRBV12-5 | - | TGTGCTAGTGGTTTGGTACCCCCTAAAAGGCTCGAGCAGTACTTC | CASGLVPPKRLEQYF
- | TRBJ1-2 | TRBV13 | - | TGTGCCAGCAGCCTCGGGGGGAAACCTACTTCTGGCTACACCTTC | CASSLGGKPTSGYTF
TRBD1 | TRBJ2-1 | TRBV10-3 | once | TGTGCCATCAGTGAGCCGGGACAGGTGCGGGATGAGCAGTTCTTC | CAISEPGQVRDEQFF
- | TRBJ1-1 | TRBV28 | - | TGTGCCAGCAGTTTACTCGGGGACGGGTACACTGAAGCTTTCTTT | CASSLLGDGYTEAFF
TRBD2 | TRBJ2-1 | TRBV7-3 | - | TGTGCCAGCAGCTTCTTAGCGGGAGGGGACAATGAGCAGTTCTTC | CASSFLAGGDNEQFF
- | TRBJ1-2 | TRBV13 | - | TGTGCCAGCAGCTTCGTCGCCCACAACTATGGCTACACCTTC | CASSFVAHNYGYTF
- | TRBJ2-5 | TRBV28 | - | TGTGCCAGCAGTTCATCGACCTTAGCAGAGGAGACCCAGTACTTC | CASSSSTLAEETQYF
TRBD2 | TRBJ2-7 | TRBV6-5 | - | TGTGCCAGCAGTACCGAACTAGCGGGAGACTACGAGCAGTACTTC | CASSTELAGDYEQYF
- | TRBJ1-5 | TRBV6-5 | - | TGTGCCAGCAGCACAGGGCAAGATAGCAATCAGCCCCAGCATTTT | CASSTGQDSNQPQHF
- | TRBJ2-7 | TRBV27 | - | TGTGCCAGCAGTTTATCGCTGGACTTCTCCTACGAGCAGTACTTC | CASSLSLDFSYEQYF
- | TRBJ2-7 | TRBV4-1 | - | TGCGCCAGCAGCCCCGGGACACCCTACGAGCAGTACTTC | CASSPGTPYEQYF
- | TRBJ2-2 | TRBV27 | - | TGTGCCAGCAGCAAAACCGGGGAGCTGTTTTTT | CASSKTGELFF
- | TRBJ2-3 | TRBV19 | - | TGTGCCAGTGACAGTTCGAGTTCAGATACGCAGTATTTT | CASDSSSSDTQYF
- | TRBJ1-1 | TRBV7-2 | - | TGTGCCAGCAGCCCCTACCTAACTACAGGGCTGACTGAAGCTTTCTTT | CASSPYLTTGLTEAFF
TRBD1 | TRBJ1-4 | TRBV7-6 | - | TGTGCCAGCAGCTTAGCGATAATCCCGGGACAGGGGGATGAAAAACTGTTTTTT | CASSLAIIPGQGDEKLFF
TRBD1 | TRBJ2-7 | TRBV9 | - | TGTGCCAGCAGCGACCGGGACAGGGCCTACGAGCAGTACTTC | CASSDRDRAYEQYF
- | TRBJ2-7 | TRBV5-1 | - | TGCGCCAGCAGCTTTGGGATATCCTACGAGCAGTACTTC | CASSFGISYEQYF
- | TRBJ1-1 | TRBV7-9 | - | TGTGCCAGCAGCTTCGGGGCGACCTCGGGGCCCTCTGAAGCTTTCTTT | CASSFGATSGPSEAFF
- | TRBJ2-3 | TRBV21-1 | - | TGTGCCAGCAGCAACCCCTACAGGGCCCCTTACACAGATACGCAGTATTTT | CASSNPYRAPYTDTQYF
- | TRBJ1-1 | TRBV9 | - | TGTGCCAGCAGCGTAGTCGAAGGTTACACTGAAGCTTTCTTT | CASSVVEGYTEAFF
- | TRBJ2-5 | TRBV7-9 | - | TGTGCCAGCAGCGGAACGCGGGACCAGTACTTC | CASSGTRDQYF
- | TRBJ1-2 | TRBV27 | - | TGTGCCAGCTCCGGGAAGGATGGCTACACCTTC | CASSGKDGYTF